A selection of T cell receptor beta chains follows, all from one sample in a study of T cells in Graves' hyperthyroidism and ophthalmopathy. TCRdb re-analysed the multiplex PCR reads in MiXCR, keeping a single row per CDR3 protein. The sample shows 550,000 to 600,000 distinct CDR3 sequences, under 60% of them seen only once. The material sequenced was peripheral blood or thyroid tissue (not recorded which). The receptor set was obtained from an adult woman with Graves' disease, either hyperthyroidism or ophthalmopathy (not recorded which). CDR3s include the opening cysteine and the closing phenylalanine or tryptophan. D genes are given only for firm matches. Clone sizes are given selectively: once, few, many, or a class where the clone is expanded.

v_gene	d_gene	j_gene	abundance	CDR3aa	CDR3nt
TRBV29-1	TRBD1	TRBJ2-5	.	CSVEGGDRVETQYF	TGCAGCGTTGAAGGTGGGGACAGGGTGGAGACCCAGTACTTC
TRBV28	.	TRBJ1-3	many	CASSPSVRNTIYF	TGTGCCAGCAGCCCGTCTGTCCGAAACACCATATATTTT
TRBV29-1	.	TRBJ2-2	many	CSVGIMGRNTGELFF	TGCAGCGTTGGGATAATGGGGCGGAACACCGGGGAGCTGTTTTTT
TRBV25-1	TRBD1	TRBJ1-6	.	CARGTGDSPLHF	TGTGCTAGAGGGACAGGGGATTCACCCCTCCACTTT
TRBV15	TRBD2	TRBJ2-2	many	CATSSVLLAGGTGELFF	TGTGCCACCAGCAGCGTGTTACTAGCGGGAGGGACCGGGGAGCTGTTTTTT
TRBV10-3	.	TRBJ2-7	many	CAISEEGMMEQYF	TGTGCCATCAGTGAGGAGGGGATGATGGAGCAGTACTTC
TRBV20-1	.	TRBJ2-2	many	CSAKGGGGTGELFF	TGCAGTGCAAAGGGAGGGGGCGGCACCGGGGAGCTGTTTTTT
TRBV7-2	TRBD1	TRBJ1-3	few	CASSPGTEVSGNTIYF	TGTGCCAGCAGTCCAGGGACAGAGGTTTCTGGAAACACCATATATTTT
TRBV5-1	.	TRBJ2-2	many	CASTRGRPGDGELFF	TGCGCCAGCACTCGAGGCCGACCGGGGGACGGGGAGCTGTTTTTT
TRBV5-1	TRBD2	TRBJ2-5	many	CASSLESGLAGETQYF	TGCGCCAGCAGCTTGGAGTCGGGACTAGCGGGGGAGACCCAGTACTTC